Listed below are T cell receptor beta chains from one sample, sequenced in a study of cytomegalovirus exposure and HLA in healthy donors. Profiled with immunoSEQ multiplex PCR; TCRdb holds only in-frame clones, not every one. The data hold 85,000 to 100,000 clones, with around 82% observed a single time. Sequences were obtained from PBMCs. These receptors came from a man in his forties or fifties in good health and CMV-seronegative. CDR3s include the opening cysteine and the closing phenylalanine or tryptophan.

V gene: TRBV5-1
J gene: TRBJ1-3
CDR3 protein: CASSAQGADTIYF

V gene: TRBV30
J gene: TRBJ1-6
CDR3 protein: CAWSVTRIDRATRPLHF

V gene: TRBV6-1
J gene: TRBJ2-3
CDR3 protein: CASSEFLAGGPEDTQYF

V gene: TRBV25-1
J gene: TRBJ2-2
CDR3 protein: CASSEGQDYTGELFF

V gene: TRBV5-1
J gene: TRBJ2-7
CDR3 protein: CASSSEKTGNEQYF

V gene: TRBV2
J gene: TRBJ2-4
CDR3 protein: CASSGSDRGGNIQYF

V gene: TRBV11-3
J gene: TRBJ2-5
CDR3 protein: CASSLGIGEKETQYF

V gene: TRBV5-1
J gene: NA
CDR3 protein: CASSPDRPYEQYF

V gene: TRBV19
J gene: TRBJ2-2
CDR3 protein: CASSARDRDPGELFF

V gene: TRBV28
J gene: TRBJ1-5
CDR3 protein: CASSGAQGIGSNQPQHF

V gene: TRBV13
J gene: TRBJ1-6
CDR3 protein: CASSLVGRGSYNSPLHF

V gene: TRBV11-2
J gene: TRBJ2-3
CDR3 protein: CASSLLLGLASDTQYF

V gene: TRBV28
J gene: TRBJ1-2
CDR3 protein: CASSSLDRGLIAGLVYGYTF

V gene: TRBV10-3
J gene: TRBJ2-1
CDR3 protein: CAISESLRQINEQFF

V gene: TRBV7-2
J gene: TRBJ1-5
CDR3 protein: CASSNRGNQPQHF

V gene: TRBV5-5
J gene: TRBJ2-3
CDR3 protein: CASSSGTKSTDTQYF

V gene: TRBV5-1
J gene: TRBJ2-7
CDR3 protein: CASSSQGGLGEQYF

V gene: TRBV11-2
J gene: TRBJ2-7
CDR3 protein: CASSLNSVSAGSSYEQYF

V gene: TRBV6-4
J gene: TRBJ2-5
CDR3 protein: CASSDWREGRPICQETQYF

V gene: TRBV15
J gene: TRBJ1-3
CDR3 protein: CATSRDSLQLRDTIYF

V gene: TRBV19
J gene: TRBJ1-4
CDR3 protein: CASSIFGTSGEKLFF

V gene: TRBV4-2
J gene: TRBJ2-3
CDR3 protein: CASSQEASGGSDTQYF

V gene: TRBV18
J gene: TRBJ2-2
CDR3 protein: CASSPDRNTGELFF

V gene: TRBV19
J gene: TRBJ1-3
CDR3 protein: CASSLQGTAGNTIYF

V gene: TRBV9
J gene: TRBJ1-1
CDR3 protein: CASSGPGSGTEAFF

V gene: TRBV5-1
J gene: TRBJ1-2
CDR3 protein: CASSLGQDYGYTF

V gene: TRBV9
J gene: TRBJ2-3
CDR3 protein: CASSPSPDTQYF

V gene: TRBV29-1
J gene: TRBJ1-4
CDR3 protein: CSTRRGVGEKLFF

V gene: TRBV5-4
J gene: TRBJ2-7
CDR3 protein: CASSLEPSSYEQYF

V gene: TRBV7-8
J gene: TRBJ2-7
CDR3 protein: CATSQGYEQYF

V gene: TRBV7-2
J gene: TRBJ1-2
CDR3 protein: CASSSTPLRGYTF

V gene: TRBV29-1
J gene: TRBJ1-1
CDR3 protein: CSVGQGDTEAFF

V gene: TRBV2
J gene: TRBJ2-5
CDR3 protein: CASRFQAATQYF

V gene: TRBV5-4
J gene: TRBJ1-2
CDR3 protein: CASSLAQGRNYGYTF

V gene: TRBV28
J gene: TRBJ1-5
CDR3 protein: CASSWRGNQPQHF

V gene: TRBV27
J gene: TRBJ1-2
CDR3 protein: CASSPMGRGEGYTF

V gene: TRBV9
J gene: TRBJ2-7
CDR3 protein: CASSVAGRDYEQYF